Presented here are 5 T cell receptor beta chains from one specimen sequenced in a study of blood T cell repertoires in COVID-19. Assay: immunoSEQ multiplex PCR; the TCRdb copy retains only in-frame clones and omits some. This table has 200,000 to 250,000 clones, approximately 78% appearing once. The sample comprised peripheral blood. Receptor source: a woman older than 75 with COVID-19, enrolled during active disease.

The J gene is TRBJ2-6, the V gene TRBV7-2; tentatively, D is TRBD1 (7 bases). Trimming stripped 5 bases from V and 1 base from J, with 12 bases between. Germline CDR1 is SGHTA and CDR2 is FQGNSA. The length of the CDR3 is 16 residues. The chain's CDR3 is CASSLEGASGANVLTF. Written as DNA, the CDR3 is TGTGCCAGCAGCCTGGAGGGGGCGTCTGGGGCCAACGTCCTGACTTTC.

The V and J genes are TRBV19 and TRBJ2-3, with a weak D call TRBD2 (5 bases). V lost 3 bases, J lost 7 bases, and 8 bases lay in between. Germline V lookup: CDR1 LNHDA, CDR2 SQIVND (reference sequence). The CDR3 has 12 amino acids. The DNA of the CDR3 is TGTGCCAGTAGTATCCGGGGAAATACGCAGTATTTT. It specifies CASSIRGNTQYF.

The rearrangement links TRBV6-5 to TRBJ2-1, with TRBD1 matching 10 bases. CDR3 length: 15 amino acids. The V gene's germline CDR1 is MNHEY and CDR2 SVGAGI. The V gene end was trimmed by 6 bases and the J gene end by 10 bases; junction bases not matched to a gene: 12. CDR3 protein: CASRASPGTGVEQFF. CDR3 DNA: TGTGCCAGCAGAGCCAGTCCCGGGACAGGGGTCGAGCAGTTCTTC.

The DNA for the CDR3 is TGTGCCAGCAGTGTAGCCGAACATGGCACTGAAGCTTTCTTT. It specifies CASSVAEHGTEAFF. The chain recombines TRBV2 with TRBJ1-1, with D uncertain. Trimming left V 4 bases short and J 4 bases short, with 13 bases between. This CDR3 has 14 residues. Germline CDR1 and CDR2: SNHLY and FYNNEI.

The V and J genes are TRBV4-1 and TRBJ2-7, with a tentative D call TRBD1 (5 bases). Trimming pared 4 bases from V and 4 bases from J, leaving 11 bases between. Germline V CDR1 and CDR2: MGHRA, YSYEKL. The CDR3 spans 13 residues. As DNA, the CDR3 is TGCGCCAGCAGCCCTAGAGACAGATACGAGCAGTACTTC. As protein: CASSPRDRYEQYF.